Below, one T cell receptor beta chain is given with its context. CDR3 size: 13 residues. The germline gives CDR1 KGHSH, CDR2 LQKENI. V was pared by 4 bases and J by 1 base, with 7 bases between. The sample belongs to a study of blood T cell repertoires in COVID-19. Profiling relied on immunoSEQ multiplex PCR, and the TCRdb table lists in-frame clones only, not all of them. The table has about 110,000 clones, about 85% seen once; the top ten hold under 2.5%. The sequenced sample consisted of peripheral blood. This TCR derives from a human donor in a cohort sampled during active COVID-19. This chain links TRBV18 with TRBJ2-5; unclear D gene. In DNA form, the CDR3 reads TGTGCCAGCTCACTGGGCAGCCAAGAGACCCAGTACTTC. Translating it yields CASSLGSQETQYF. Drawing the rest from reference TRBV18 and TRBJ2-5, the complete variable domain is NAGVMQNPRHLVRRRGQEARLRCSPMKGHSHVYWYRQLPEEGLKFMVYLQKENIIDESGMPKERFSAEFPKEGPSILRIQQVVRGDSAAYFCASSLGSQETQYFGPGTRLLVL.